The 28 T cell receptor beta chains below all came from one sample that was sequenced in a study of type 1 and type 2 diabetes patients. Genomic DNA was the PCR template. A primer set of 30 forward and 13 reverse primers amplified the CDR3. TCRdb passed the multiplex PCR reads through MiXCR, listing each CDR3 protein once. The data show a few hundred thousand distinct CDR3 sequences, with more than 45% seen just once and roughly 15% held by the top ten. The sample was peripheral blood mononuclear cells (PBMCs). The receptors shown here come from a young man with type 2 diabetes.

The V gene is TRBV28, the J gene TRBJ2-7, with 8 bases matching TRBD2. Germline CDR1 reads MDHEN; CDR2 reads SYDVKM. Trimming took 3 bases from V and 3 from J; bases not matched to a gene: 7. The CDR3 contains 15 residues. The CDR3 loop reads CASSFPTSGLYEQYF. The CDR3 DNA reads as TGTGCCAGCAGTTTCCCTACTAGCGGTCTCTACGAGCAGTACTTC. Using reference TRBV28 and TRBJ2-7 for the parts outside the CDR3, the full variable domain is DVKVTQSSRYLVKRTGEKVFLECVQDMDHENMFWYRQDPGLGLRLIYFSYDVKMKEKGDIPEGYSVSREKKERFSLILESASTNQTSMYLCASSFPTSGLYEQYFGPGTRLTVT.

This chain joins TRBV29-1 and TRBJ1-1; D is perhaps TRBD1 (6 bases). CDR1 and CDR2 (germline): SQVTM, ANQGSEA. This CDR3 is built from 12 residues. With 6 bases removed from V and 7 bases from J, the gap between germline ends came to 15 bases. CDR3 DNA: TGCAGCGTCGGACAAGGGGGAGGTGAAGCTTTCTTT. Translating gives CSVGQGGGEAFF.

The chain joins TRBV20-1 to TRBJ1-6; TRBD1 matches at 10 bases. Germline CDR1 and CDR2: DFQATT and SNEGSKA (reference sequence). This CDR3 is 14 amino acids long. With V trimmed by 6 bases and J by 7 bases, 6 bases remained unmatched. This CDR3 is CSAPTGGWNSPLHF. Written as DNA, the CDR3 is TGCAGTGCGCCGACAGGGGGCTGGAATTCACCCCTCCACTTT.

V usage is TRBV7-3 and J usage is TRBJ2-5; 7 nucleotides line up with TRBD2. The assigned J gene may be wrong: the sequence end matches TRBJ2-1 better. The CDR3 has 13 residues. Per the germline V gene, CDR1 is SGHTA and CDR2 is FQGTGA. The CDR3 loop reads CASSSPGGGEQFF. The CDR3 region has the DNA TGTGCCAGCAGCTCCCCTGGGGGAGGGGAGCAGTTCTTC.

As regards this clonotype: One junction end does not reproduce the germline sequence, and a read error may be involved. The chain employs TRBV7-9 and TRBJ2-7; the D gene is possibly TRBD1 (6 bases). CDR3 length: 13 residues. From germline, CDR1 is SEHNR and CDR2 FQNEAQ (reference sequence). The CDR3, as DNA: TGTGGCAGCACAACAGGGCAAACCTACGAGCAGTACTTC. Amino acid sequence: CGSTTGQTYEQYF.

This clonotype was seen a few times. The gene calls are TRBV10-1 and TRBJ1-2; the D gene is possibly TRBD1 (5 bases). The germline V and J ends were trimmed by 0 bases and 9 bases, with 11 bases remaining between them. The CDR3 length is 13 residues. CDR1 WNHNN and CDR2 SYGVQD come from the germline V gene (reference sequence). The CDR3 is CASSESGGSSYTF. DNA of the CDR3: TGCGCCAGCAGTGAGTCGGGGGGTTCCAGCTACACCTTC.

CDR3 residues: CASSFRGRGNQPQHF. CDR3 in DNA: TGTGCCAGCAGTTTCCGGGGTAGGGGCAATCAGCCCCAGCATTTT. The rearrangement links TRBV28 to TRBJ1-5, with D unclear. Trimming removed 3 bases from V and 2 bases from J, with 11 bases in between. The CDR3 contains 15 residues. Per germline, CDR1 MDHEN and CDR2 SYDVKM.

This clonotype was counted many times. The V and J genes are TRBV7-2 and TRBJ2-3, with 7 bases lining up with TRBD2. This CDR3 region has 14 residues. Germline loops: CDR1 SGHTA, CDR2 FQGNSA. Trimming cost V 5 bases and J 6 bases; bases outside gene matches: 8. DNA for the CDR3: TGTGCCAGCAGCCATGGGAGGGCTGCGGATACGCAGTATTTT. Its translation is CASSHGRAADTQYF.

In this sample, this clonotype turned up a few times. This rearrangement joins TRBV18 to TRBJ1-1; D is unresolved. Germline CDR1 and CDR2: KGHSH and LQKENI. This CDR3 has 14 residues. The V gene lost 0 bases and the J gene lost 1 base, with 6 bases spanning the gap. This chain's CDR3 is CASSPPSRNTEAFF. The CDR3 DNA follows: TGTGCCAGCTCACCACCGTCCAGGAACACTGAAGCTTTCTTT.

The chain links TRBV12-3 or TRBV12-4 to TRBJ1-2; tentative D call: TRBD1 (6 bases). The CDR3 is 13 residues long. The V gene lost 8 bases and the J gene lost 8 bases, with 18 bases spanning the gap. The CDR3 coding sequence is TGTGCCAGCTCTTCCCAAGGGGGTTACGGCTACACCTTC. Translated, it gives CASSSQGGYGYTF.

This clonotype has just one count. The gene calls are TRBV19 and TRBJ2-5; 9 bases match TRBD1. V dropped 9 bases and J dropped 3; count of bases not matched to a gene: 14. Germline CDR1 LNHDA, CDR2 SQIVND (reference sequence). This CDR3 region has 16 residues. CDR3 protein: CASSPSGGQGKETQYF. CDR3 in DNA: TGTGCCAGCAGCCCTTCTGGGGGACAGGGAAAAGAGACCCAGTACTTC.

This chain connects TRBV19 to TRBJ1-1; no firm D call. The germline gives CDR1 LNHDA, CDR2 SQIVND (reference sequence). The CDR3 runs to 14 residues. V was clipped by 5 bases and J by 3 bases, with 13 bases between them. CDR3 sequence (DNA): TGTGCCAGTAGTTCCCTCGGCGGGGACACTGAAGCTTTCTTT. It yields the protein CASSSLGGDTEAFF.

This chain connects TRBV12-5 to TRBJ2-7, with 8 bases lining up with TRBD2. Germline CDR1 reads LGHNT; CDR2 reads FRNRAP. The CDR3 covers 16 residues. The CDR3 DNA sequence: TGTGCCAGCAGACCAACTAGCGGACTTGGGGACTACGAGCAGTACTTC. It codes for CASRPTSGLGDYEQYF.

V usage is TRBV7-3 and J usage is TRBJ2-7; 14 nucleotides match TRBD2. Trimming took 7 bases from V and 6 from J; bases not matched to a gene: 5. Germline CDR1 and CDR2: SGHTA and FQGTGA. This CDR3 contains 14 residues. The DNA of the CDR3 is TGTGCCAGCACCCGGACTAGCGGGGGGCGCGAGCAGTACTTC. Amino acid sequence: CASTRTSGGREQYF.

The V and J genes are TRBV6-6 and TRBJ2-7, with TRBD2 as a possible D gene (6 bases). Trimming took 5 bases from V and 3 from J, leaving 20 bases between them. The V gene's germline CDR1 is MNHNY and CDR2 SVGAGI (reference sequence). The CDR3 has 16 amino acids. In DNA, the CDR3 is TGTGCCAGCAGTGCCCCCCGGGGTAGCGGAAACTACGAGCAGTACTTC. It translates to CASSAPRGSGNYEQYF.

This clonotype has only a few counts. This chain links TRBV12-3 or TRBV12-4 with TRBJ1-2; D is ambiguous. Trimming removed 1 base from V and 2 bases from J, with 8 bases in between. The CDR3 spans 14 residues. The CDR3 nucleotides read TGTGCCAGCAGTTTAGGTGCAACGAACTATGGCTACACCTTC. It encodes CASSLGATNYGYTF.

The CDR3 bases are TGTGCCAGCAGCTTTTCCGGTCCCAATGAGCAGTTCTTC. It translates to CASSFSGPNEQFF. The J gene is TRBJ2-1, the V gene TRBV7-9; no definite D call. V lost 3 bases and J lost 6, with 9 bases in between. The CDR3 spans 13 residues. The V gene's germline CDR1 is SEHNR and CDR2 FQNEAQ (reference sequence).

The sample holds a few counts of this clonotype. CDR3 nucleotide sequence: TGTGCCAGTAGTAGACCGGGGACAGCGCAAGAGACCCAGTACTTC. Translated: CASSRPGTAQETQYF. The rearrangement uses TRBV19 and TRBJ2-5; 7 nucleotides line up with TRBD1. The CDR3 sequence is 15 residues long. Germline CDR1 LNHDA, CDR2 SQIVND (reference sequence). The trim removed 4 bases at V and 2 bases at J, leaving 7 bases unmatched.

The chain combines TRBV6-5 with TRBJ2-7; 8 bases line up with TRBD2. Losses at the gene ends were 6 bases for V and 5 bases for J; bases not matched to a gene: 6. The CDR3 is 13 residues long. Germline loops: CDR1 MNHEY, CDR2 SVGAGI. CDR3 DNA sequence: TGTGCCAGCAGACCCGGACTAGCAGACGAGCAGTACTTC. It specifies CASRPGLADEQYF.

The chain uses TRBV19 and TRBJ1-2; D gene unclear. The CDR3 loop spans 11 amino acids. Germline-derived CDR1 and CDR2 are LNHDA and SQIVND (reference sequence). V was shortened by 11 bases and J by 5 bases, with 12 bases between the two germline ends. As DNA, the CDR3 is TGTGCCTGGAGTCGAGGATATGGCTACACCTTC. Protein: CAWSRGYGYTF.

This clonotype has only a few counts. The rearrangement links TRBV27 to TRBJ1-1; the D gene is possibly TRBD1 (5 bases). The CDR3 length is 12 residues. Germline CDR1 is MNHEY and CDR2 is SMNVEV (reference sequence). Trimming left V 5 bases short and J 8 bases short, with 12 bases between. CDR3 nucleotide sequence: TGTGCCAGCAGTACGGAGGGGATAGAAGCTTTCTTT. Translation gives CASSTEGIEAFF.

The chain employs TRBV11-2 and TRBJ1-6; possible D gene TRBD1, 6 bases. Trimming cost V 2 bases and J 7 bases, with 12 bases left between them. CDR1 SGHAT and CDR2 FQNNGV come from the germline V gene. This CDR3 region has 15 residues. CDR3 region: CASSLMGQGNSPLHF. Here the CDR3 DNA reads TGTGCCAGCAGCTTAATGGGGCAGGGGAATTCACCCCTCCACTTT. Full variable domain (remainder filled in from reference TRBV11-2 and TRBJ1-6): EAGVAQSPRYKIIEKRQSVAFWCNPISGHATLYWYQQILGQGPKLLIQFQNNGVVDDSQLPKDRFSAERLKGVDSTLKIQPAKLEDSAVYLCASSLMGQGNSPLHFGNGTRLTVT.

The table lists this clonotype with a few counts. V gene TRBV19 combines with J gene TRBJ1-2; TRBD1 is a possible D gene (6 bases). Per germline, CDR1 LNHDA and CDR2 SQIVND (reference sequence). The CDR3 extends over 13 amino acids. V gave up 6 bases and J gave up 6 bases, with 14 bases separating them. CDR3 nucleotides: TGTGCCAGTAGGAGTAAGGCAGGGGATGGCTACACCTTC. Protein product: CASRSKAGDGYTF.

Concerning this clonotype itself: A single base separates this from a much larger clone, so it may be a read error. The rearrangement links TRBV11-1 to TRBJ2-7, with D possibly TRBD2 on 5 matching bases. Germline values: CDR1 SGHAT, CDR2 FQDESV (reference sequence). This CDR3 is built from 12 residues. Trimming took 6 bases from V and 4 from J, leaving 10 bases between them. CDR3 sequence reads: CASSAGNYEQYF. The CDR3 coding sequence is TGTGCCAGCAGTGCCGGGAATTACGAGCAGTACTTC.

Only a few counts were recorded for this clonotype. The CDR3 reads CASSTKGHKAANEQFF. The DNA for the CDR3 is TGTGCCAGTAGTACAAAGGGCCATAAGGCCGCCAATGAGCAGTTCTTC. The chain couples TRBV19 to TRBJ2-1; no reliable D call. Germline CDR1 LNHDA, CDR2 SQIVND (reference sequence). Deletions cut 4 bases from V and 6 bases from J, with 19 bases between. There are 16 residues in the CDR3.

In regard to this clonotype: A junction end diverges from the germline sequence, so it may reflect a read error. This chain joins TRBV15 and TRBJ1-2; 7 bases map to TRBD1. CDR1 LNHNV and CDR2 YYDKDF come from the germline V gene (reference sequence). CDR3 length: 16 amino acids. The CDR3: CTTSTLSGGIAYGYTF. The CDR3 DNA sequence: TGTACCACCAGCACACTCTCAGGGGGGATTGCCTATGGCTACACCTTC.

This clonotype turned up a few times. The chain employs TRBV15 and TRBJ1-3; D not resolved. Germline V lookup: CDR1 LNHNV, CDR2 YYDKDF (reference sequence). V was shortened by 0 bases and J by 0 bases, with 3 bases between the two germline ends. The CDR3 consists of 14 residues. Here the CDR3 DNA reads TGTGCCACCAGCAGAGAACGCTCTGGAAACACCATATATTTT. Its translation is CATSRERSGNTIYF.

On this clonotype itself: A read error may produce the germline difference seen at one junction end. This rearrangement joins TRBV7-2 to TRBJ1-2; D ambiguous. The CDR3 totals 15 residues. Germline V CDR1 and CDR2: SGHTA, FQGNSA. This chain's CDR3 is CAGSITHLTDAGYTF. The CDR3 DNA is TGTGCCGGCAGTATAACCCACCTGACGGATGCGGGCTACACCTTC.